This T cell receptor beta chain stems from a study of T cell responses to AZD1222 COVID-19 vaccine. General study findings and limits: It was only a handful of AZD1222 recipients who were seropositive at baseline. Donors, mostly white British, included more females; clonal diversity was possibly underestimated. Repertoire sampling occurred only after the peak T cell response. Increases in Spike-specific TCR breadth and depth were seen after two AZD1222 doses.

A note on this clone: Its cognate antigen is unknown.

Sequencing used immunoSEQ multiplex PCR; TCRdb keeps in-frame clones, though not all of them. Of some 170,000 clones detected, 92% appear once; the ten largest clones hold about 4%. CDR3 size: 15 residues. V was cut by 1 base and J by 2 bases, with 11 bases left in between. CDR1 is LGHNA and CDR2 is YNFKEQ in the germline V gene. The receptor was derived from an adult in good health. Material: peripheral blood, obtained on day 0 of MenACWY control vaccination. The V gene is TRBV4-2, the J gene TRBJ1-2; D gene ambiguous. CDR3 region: CASSQGEDANYGYTF. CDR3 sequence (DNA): TGTGCCAGCAGCCAAGGAGAGGATGCAAACTATGGCTACACCTTC.